Listed here are 21 T cell receptor beta chains from one sample, sequenced in a study of cytomegalovirus exposure and HLA in healthy donors. The study ran its PCR with 60 Vbeta and 13 Jbeta primers. Profiling relied on immunoSEQ multiplex PCR, and the TCRdb table lists in-frame clones only, not all of them. The table has around 110,000 clones, over 70% seen once. The specimen was PBMCs. These receptors were taken from a male donor in good health and CMV-seropositive.

The chain has TRBV5-1 and TRBJ1-1; D gene uncertain. The germline CDR1 and CDR2 sequences are SGHRS and YFSETQ. The ends were cut back, 5 bases at V and 4 bases at J, with 9 bases in the middle. The CDR3 runs 12 residues. The CDR3, as DNA: TGCGCCAGCAGGCTGGAGAGCACTGAAGCTTTCTTT. Translation: CASRLESTEAFF.

The CDR3 DNA reads as TGTGCCAGCAGCCCCCAGCTCCCGGGTCCGGAGACCCAGTACTTC. Residues: CASSPQLPGPETQYF. The chain combines TRBV9 with TRBJ2-5; D unclear. V was trimmed by 4 bases and J by 5 bases, leaving 18 bases between them. There are 15 residues in the CDR3. Germline V gene data show CDR1 as SGDLS and CDR2 as YYNGEE.

CDR3 amino acids: CASSFRGQVTGNEQFF. In nucleotides, the CDR3 is TGTGCCAGCAGTTTCAGGGGACAGGTGACAGGCAATGAGCAGTTCTTC. The chain recombines TRBV27 with TRBJ2-1; 8 positions agree with TRBD1. The CDR3 has 16 amino acids. Trimming cost V 3 bases and J 6 bases; bases outside gene matches: 10. In germline, CDR1 is MNHEY, CDR2 SMNVEV (reference sequence).

This clone was detected only a few times. V is TRBV30 and J is TRBJ2-7; 9 bases agree with TRBD1. The J segment lost 6 bases and the V segment lost 4 bases, leaving 10 bases of the junction unmatched. The CDR3 has 14 amino acids. CDR1 is GTSNPN, CDR2 SVGIG, per germline (reference sequence). CDR3 residues: CAWKYRDRVSEQYF. CDR3 nucleotides: TGTGCCTGGAAATACAGGGACAGGGTCTCCGAGCAGTACTTC.

The chain joins TRBV5-6 to TRBJ2-3; maybe TRBD2 (6 bases). Germline CDR1 and CDR2: SGHDT and YYEEEE. Trimming removed 4 bases at V and 0 bases at J, with 15 bases between. There are 16 residues in the CDR3. The CDR3, as DNA: TGTGCCAGCAGCCCAGGGACTCTAGGTAGCACAGATACGCAGTATTTT. This sequence encodes CASSPGTLGSTDTQYF.

The chain carries TRBV30 and TRBJ2-7; D might be TRBD2 (6 bases). The ends were cut back, 1 base at V and 4 bases at J, with 11 bases in the middle. Per the germline V gene, CDR1 is GTSNPN and CDR2 is SVGIG (reference sequence). CDR3 length equals 13 residues. CDR3 region: CAWSAGSLYEQYF. The DNA of the CDR3 is TGTGCCTGGAGTGCCGGGAGCCTTTACGAGCAGTACTTC. The variable domain in full, with the rest retrieved from reference TRBV30 and TRBJ2-7, is SQTIHQWPATLVQPVGSPLSLECTVEGTSNPNLYWYRQAAGRGLQLLFYSVGIGQISSEVPQNLSASRPQDRQFILSSKKLLLSDSGFYLCAWSAGSLYEQYFGPGTRLTVT.

The chain uses TRBV29-1 and TRBJ2-1; D gene unclear. The CDR3 is made up of 14 amino acids. CDR1 is SQVTM and CDR2 is ANQGSEA in the germline V gene. V gave up 2 bases and J gave up 4 bases, with 12 bases separating them. This chain's CDR3 is CSVEIVAGYNEQFF. The CDR3 DNA is TGCAGCGTTGAAATCGTCGCCGGTTACAATGAGCAGTTCTTC.

The chain has TRBV6-6 and TRBJ2-7; the D gene is possibly TRBD2 (6 bases). The germline V gene encodes CDR1 MNHNY and CDR2 SVGAGI (reference sequence). V lost 2 bases, J lost 1 base, and 15 bases lay in between. The CDR3 runs 16 residues. The DNA of the CDR3 is TGTGCCAGCAGTTACGCTCGGGAGCGCCTATCCTACGAGCAGTACTTC. It codes for CASSYARERLSYEQYF.

The J gene is TRBJ1-1, the V gene TRBV14; D perhaps matches TRBD1 (6 bases). CDR3 length: 16 residues. V was pared by 5 bases and J by 4 bases, with 20 bases between. Germline CDR1 is SGHDN and CDR2 is FVKESK. CDR3 DNA sequence: TGTGCCAGCAGCGCTCTCTACAGACAGGCGGGCACTGAAGCTTTCTTT. Translation gives CASSALYRQAGTEAFF.

The V call is TRBV6-6, the J call TRBJ1-1, with 8 bases aligning to TRBD1. The CDR3 runs to 16 residues. Germline assignment: CDR1 MNHNY and CDR2 SVGAGI (reference sequence). Losses at the gene ends were 8 bases for V and 1 base for J; bases not matched to a gene: 12. This chain's CDR3 is CASSPLQGVGNTEAFF. DNA of the CDR3: TGTGCCAGCTCCCCCCTACAGGGGGTAGGGAACACTGAAGCTTTCTTT.

The chain joins TRBV25-1 to TRBJ2-7; 10 positions match TRBD1. This CDR3 contains 14 residues. CDR1 MGHDK and CDR2 SYGVNS come from the germline V gene. J was trimmed by 3 bases and V by 4 bases; bases with no gene match: 3. CDR3 residues: CASSGDRGVYEQYF. In DNA, the CDR3 is TGTGCCAGCAGTGGGGACAGGGGCGTCTACGAGCAGTACTTC.

CDR3: CASSRRQGPDQPQHF. CDR3 bases: TGTGCCAGCAGCAGAAGACAGGGACCAGATCAGCCCCAGCATTTT. The chain carries TRBV6-1 and TRBJ1-5, with TRBD1 matching 7 bases. CDR1 is MNHNS, CDR2 SASEGT, per germline. This CDR3 comprises 15 residues. V dropped 6 bases and J dropped 5; count of bases not matched to a gene: 10.

The V call is TRBV14, the J call TRBJ1-1; D is unclear. Germline V gene data show CDR1 as SGHDN and CDR2 as FVKESK. This CDR3 spans 13 amino acids. With 1 base removed from V and 1 base from J, the gap between germline ends came to 4 bases. In DNA, the CDR3 is TGTGCCAGCAGCCAAGGAGAGAACACTGAAGCTTTCTTT. It is translated as CASSQGENTEAFF.

The chain is built from TRBV6-5 and TRBJ1-3; D uncertain. With 2 bases removed from V and 1 base from J, the gap between germline ends came to 12 bases. The CDR3 sequence is 16 residues long. In germline, CDR1 is MNHEY, CDR2 SVGAGI. CDR3 loop: CASSYDLHPSGNTIYF. CDR3 DNA: TGTGCCAGCAGTTACGACTTACATCCGTCTGGAAACACCATATATTTT.

The chain is built from TRBV5-4 and TRBJ2-1; 10 bases are shared with TRBD1. CDR1 and CDR2 (germline): SGHNT, YYREEE (reference sequence). The CDR3 is 13 residues long. J gave up 6 bases and V 6 bases, and 3 bases lay outside the gene matches. This chain's CDR3 is CASTDRGRNEQFF. The CDR3 DNA sequence: TGTGCCAGCACCGACAGGGGGCGCAATGAGCAGTTCTTC.

This chain links TRBV9 with TRBJ2-5; D might be TRBD2 (6 bases). This CDR3 is 16 amino acids long. The germline V gene encodes CDR1 SGDLS and CDR2 YYNGEE. V was trimmed by 2 bases and J by 2 bases, leaving 16 bases between them. CDR3 sequence: CASSVWVAERQETQYF. CDR3 DNA: TGTGCCAGCAGCGTGTGGGTAGCGGAGAGACAAGAGACCCAGTACTTC.

The chain uses TRBV25-1 and TRBJ2-5; TRBD1 is a possible D gene (6 bases). This CDR3 is built from 13 residues. Germline CDR1 is MGHDK and CDR2 is SYGVNS. V was cut by 5 bases and J by 5 bases, with 12 bases left in between. CDR3 amino acids: CASSFGTSETQYF. CDR3 nucleotide sequence: TGTGCCAGCAGTTTTGGGACATCGGAGACCCAGTACTTC.

The sample holds one count of this clone. The chain combines TRBV5-4 with TRBJ2-7; 10 nucleotides align to TRBD2. The trim removed 4 bases at V and 3 bases at J, leaving 7 bases unmatched. CDR1 and CDR2 (germline): SGHNT, YYREEE (reference sequence). The CDR3 is 15 amino acids. CDR3 region: CASSQPGLARYEQYF. Written as DNA, the CDR3 is TGTGCCAGCAGCCAACCGGGACTAGCGCGCTACGAGCAGTACTTC.

The rearrangement links TRBV7-3 to TRBJ2-7; TRBD2 aligns across 13 bases. The length of the CDR3 is 14 residues. Trimming took 5 bases from V and 6 from J; bases not matched to a gene: 4. The germline V gene encodes CDR1 SGHTA and CDR2 FQGTGA. The CDR3 spells CASSPGLAGTEQYF. In DNA form, the CDR3 reads TGTGCCAGCAGCCCGGGACTAGCGGGAACCGAGCAGTACTTC.

J is TRBJ1-4 and V is TRBV7-8, with a weak D call TRBD1 (5 bases). CDR3 length equals 16 residues. The germline V and J ends were trimmed by 5 bases and 4 bases, with 17 bases remaining between them. Germline assignment: CDR1 SGHVS and CDR2 FQNEAQ. The CDR3 here is CASSQSGYGGNEKLFF. CDR3 in DNA: TGTGCCAGCAGCCAATCTGGGTACGGGGGTAATGAAAAACTGTTTTTT. Looking up the rest from reference TRBV7-8 and TRBJ1-4 gives the full variable domain: GAGVSQSPRYKVAKRGQDVALRCDPISGHVSLFWYQQALGQGPEFLTYFQNEAQLDKSGLPSDRFFAERPEGSVSTLKIQRTQQEDSAVYLCASSQSGYGGNEKLFFGSGTQLSVL.

The CDR3 spells CSARPVHEQFF. The CDR3 nucleotides are TGCAGTGCTAGACCAGTCCATGAGCAGTTCTTC. The genes are TRBV20-1 and TRBJ2-1; D is unresolved. The CDR3 has 11 residues. The germline gives CDR1 DFQATT, CDR2 SNEGSKA (reference sequence). V was shortened by 2 bases and J by 8 bases, with 7 bases between the two germline ends.